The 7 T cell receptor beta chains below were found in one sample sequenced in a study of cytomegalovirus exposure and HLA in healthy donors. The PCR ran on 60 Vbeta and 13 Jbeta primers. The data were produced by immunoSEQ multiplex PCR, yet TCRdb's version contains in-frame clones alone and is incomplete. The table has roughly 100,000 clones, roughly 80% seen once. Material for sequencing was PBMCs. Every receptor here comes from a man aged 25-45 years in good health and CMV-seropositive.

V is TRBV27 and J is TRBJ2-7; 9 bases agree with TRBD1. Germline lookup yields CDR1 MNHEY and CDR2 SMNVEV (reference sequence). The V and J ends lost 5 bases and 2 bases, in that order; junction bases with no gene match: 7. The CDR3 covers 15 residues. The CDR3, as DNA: TGTGCCAGCAGTGCGAGACAGGGGGGTACCTACGAGCAGTACTTC. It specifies CASSARQGGTYEQYF.

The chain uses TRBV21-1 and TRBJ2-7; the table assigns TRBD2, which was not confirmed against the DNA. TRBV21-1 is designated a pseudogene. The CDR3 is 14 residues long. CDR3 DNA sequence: TGTGCCAGCAGCATGGTAGCGGGGGAGTACGAGCAGTACTTC. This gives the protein CASSMVAGEYEQYF.

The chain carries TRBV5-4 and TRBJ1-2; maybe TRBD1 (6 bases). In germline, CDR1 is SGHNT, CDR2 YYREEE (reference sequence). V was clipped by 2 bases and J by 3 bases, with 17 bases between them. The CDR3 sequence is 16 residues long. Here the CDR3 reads CASSFGGEGGYYGYTF. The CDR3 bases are TGTGCCAGCAGCTTTGGGGGGGAGGGGGGCTACTATGGCTACACCTTC. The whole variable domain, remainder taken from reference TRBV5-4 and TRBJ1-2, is ETGVTQSPTHLIKTRGQQVTLRCSSQSGHNTVSWYQQALGQGPQFIFQYYREEENGRGNFPPRFSGLQFPNYSSELNVNALELDDSALYLCASSFGGEGGYYGYTFGSGTRLTVV.

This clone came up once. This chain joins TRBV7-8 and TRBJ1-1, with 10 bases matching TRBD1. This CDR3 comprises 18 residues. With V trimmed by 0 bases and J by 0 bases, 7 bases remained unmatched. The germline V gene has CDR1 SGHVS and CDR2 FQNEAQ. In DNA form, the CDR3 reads TGTGCCAGCAGCTTAGCAGGGACAGGGGAAAACATGAACACTGAAGCTTTCTTT. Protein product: CASSLAGTGENMNTEAFF.

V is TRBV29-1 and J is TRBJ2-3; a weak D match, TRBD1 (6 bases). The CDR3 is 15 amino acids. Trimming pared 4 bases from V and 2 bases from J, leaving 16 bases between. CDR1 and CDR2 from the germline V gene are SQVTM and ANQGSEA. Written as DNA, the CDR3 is TGCAGCGTTGGCGGCCCAGGGGTCCTCACAGATACGCAGTATTTT. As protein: CSVGGPGVLTDTQYF.

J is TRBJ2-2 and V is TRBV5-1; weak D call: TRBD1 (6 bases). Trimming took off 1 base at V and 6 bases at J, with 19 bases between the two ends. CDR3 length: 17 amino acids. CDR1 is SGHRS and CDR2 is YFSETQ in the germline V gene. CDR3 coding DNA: TGCGCCAGCAGCTTGAGAAGCTCCCAGGGGTGGGCCGGGGAGCTGTTTTTT. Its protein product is CASSLRSSQGWAGELFF.

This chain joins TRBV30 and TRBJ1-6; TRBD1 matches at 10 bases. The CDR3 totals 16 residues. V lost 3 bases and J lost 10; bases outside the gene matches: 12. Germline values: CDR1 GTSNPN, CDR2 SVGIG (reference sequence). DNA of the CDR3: TGTGCCTGGAGGACACCGGGACAGGGGCCTGGGTCACCCCTCCACTTT. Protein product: CAWRTPGQGPGSPLHF.